These 21 T cell receptor beta chains were all obtained from the same sample, sequenced in a study of blood T cells in healthy people across ages. A sample-barcoded 5' primer and a J-beta primer mix were used in a second PCR of about 7 to 12 cycles. MiXCR, applied by TCRdb to the 5' RACE reads, yields one record per CDR3 protein. The sample lists 750,000 to 1,000,000 distinct CDR3 sequences, roughly 28% occurring once. The data also belong to a second study, concerning T cells of mothers and their children.

Sample: blood. The receptors were gathered from a middle-aged woman in good health.

This clonotype showed up just a few times. The rearrangement uses TRBV29-1 and TRBJ1-2; TRBD1 is a possible D gene (5 bases). CDR1 SQVTM and CDR2 ANQGSEA come from the germline V gene. The ends were cut back, 7 bases at V and 7 bases at J, with 19 bases in the middle. CDR3 size: 13 residues. In nucleotides, the CDR3 is TGCAGCGCTGGGACGGAAGACAAACCTGGCTACACCTTC. Its translation: CSAGTEDKPGYTF.

This clonotype was recorded a few times. The chain links TRBV5-1 to TRBJ1-6; a possible D gene is TRBD1 (5 bases). In germline, CDR1 is SGHRS, CDR2 YFSETQ. This CDR3 has 15 residues. Trimming cost V 4 bases and J 9 bases, with 17 bases left between them. CDR3 in DNA: TGCGCCAGCAGCGAAGCCTCGGGCGGGGGTTCACCCCTCCACTTT. Its protein product is CASSEASGGGSPLHF. The entire variable domain, with the rest obtained from reference TRBV5-1 and TRBJ1-6, is as follows: KAGVTQTPRYLIKTRGQQVTLSCSPISGHRSVSWYQQTPGQGLQFLFEYFSETQRNKGNFPGRFSGRQFSNSRSEMNVSTLELGDSALYLCASSEASGGGSPLHFGNGTRLTVT.

The CDR3, as DNA: TGTGCCAGCAGGGCGGGATTAAGGTCAGGCGAGCAGTTCTTC. Its protein is CASRAGLRSGEQFF. V and J are TRBV7-9 and TRBJ2-1; tentative D call: TRBD2 (6 bases). Germline CDR1 SEHNR, CDR2 FQNEAQ (reference sequence). Trimming removed 6 bases at V and 10 bases at J, with 19 bases between. The CDR3 contains 14 residues.

This clonotype was observed a few times. The chain is built from TRBV10-3 and TRBJ1-5; 9 nucleotides line up with TRBD1. V was clipped by 1 base and J by 8 bases; unmatched bases: 0. The CDR3 sequence is 13 residues long. CDR1 ENHRY and CDR2 SYGVKD come from the germline V gene. CDR3 amino acids: CAISEWTGEPQHF. The CDR3, as DNA: TGTGCCATCAGTGAGTGGACAGGGGAGCCCCAGCATTTT.

Many counts were recorded for this clonotype. This CDR3 reads CASSLDPSGGARETQYF. The CDR3 DNA sequence: TGTGCCAGCAGCTTAGACCCTAGCGGGGGGGCCAGAGAGACCCAGTACTTC. V is TRBV11-2 and J is TRBJ2-5, with TRBD2 matching over 12 bases. Looked up from germline, CDR1 is SGHAT and CDR2 is FQNNGV. The CDR3 runs to 17 residues. V lost 0 bases to trimming and J lost 4 bases; unmatched junction nucleotides: 6. The whole variable domain, filled in from reference TRBV11-2 and TRBJ2-5, reads EAGVAQSPRYKIIEKRQSVAFWCNPISGHATLYWYQQILGQGPKLLIQFQNNGVVDDSQLPKDRFSAERLKGVDSTLKIQPAKLEDSAVYLCASSLDPSGGARETQYFGPGTRLLVL.

For this clonotype: One junction end does not reproduce the germline sequence, and a read error may be involved. CDR3 sequence: CASSDSSGGADMQYF. CDR3 sequence (DNA): TGTGCCAGCAGCGACTCTAGCGGGGGGGCAGATATGCAGTATTTT. This chain uses TRBV6-4 with TRBJ2-3, with 12 bases aligning to TRBD2. The CDR3 contains 15 residues. Germline V gives CDR1 MRHNA, CDR2 SNTAGT.

This sequence joins TRBV20-1 and TRBJ1-2, with D uncertain. There are 13 residues in the CDR3. V was pared by 5 bases and J by 6 bases, with 16 bases between. Germline V CDR1 and CDR2: DFQATT, SNEGSKA (reference sequence). This chain's CDR3 is CSAPHLGKHGYTF. In nucleotides, the CDR3 is TGCAGTGCTCCCCACTTGGGGAAGCATGGCTACACCTTC.

The V call is TRBV7-2, the J call TRBJ2-5; D gene uncertain. This CDR3 is built from 14 residues. Germline CDR1 is SGHTA and CDR2 is FQGNSA. Trimming stripped 1 base from V and 5 bases from J, with 11 bases between. The CDR3 nucleotides are TGTGCCAGCAGCTTAGTTGTGGGTCCGGAGACCCAGTACTTC. Protein: CASSLVVGPETQYF.

The chain has TRBV9 and TRBJ1-2; 10 nucleotides match TRBD1. This CDR3 has 21 amino acids. In germline, CDR1 is SGDLS, CDR2 YYNGEE. J lost 3 bases, V lost 8 bases, and 28 bases had no gene match. The CDR3 nucleotides are TGTGCCAGACTACAGGTGCGCAGCTCCGGGACAGGGGTCGGAAGGGACTATGGCTACACCTTC. It codes for CARLQVRSSGTGVGRDYGYTF.

The rearrangement uses TRBV28 and TRBJ2-5; possibly TRBD2 for D (5 bases). Judging by the DNA end, TRBJ2-7 fits better; the J call may be wrong. The CDR3 loop spans 12 amino acids. CDR1 and CDR2 (germline): MDHEN, SYDVKM. CDR3 in amino acids: CAGGLRGYEQYF. As DNA, the CDR3 is TGTGCCGGCGGGCTGCGAGGCTACGAGCAGTACTTC.

A word on this clonotype: Possible read error: a much larger clone is one base away. The gene calls are TRBV12-3 or TRBV12-4 and TRBJ1-4; D remains unclear. Trimming removed 3 bases from V and 7 bases from J, with 15 bases in between. There are 15 residues in the CDR3. CDR3 protein: CASSFSSSIREKLFF. The CDR3 nucleotides read TGTGCCAGCAGTTTCAGCTCGAGTATTCGTGAAAAACTGTTTTTT.

This clonotype was seen once. The J gene is TRBJ2-5, the V gene TRBV6-5, with 9 bases that match TRBD2. This CDR3 is 18 amino acids long. The J segment lost 1 base and the V segment lost 0 bases, leaving 9 bases of the junction unmatched. The germline V gene has CDR1 MNHEY and CDR2 SVGAGI. CDR3 protein: CASSYSKWLAGIQETQYF. CDR3 nucleotide sequence: TGTGCCAGCAGTTACTCGAAATGGCTAGCGGGGATCCAAGAGACCCAGTACTTC.

Worth noting for this clonotype: It may be a read error: a sequence one base away is much more abundant. The V gene is TRBV20-1, the J gene TRBJ2-7, with TRBD2 identical over 8 bases. CDR1 and CDR2 (germline): DFQATT, SNEGSKA (reference sequence). This CDR3 has 15 amino acids. DNA for the CDR3: TGCAGTGCTAGGGTCGCTCTGCGGGGGGACTACGAGCTGTACTTC. It specifies CSARVALRGDYELYF.

For this clonotype: This clone may be a read error of a much larger clone one base away. The rearrangement joins TRBV24-1 to TRBJ2-3; D uncertain. The germline V gene encodes CDR1 KGHDR and CDR2 SFDVKD. The CDR3 is made up of 16 amino acids. Here the CDR3 DNA reads TGTACCACCAGTGGCGGAGTTCCCCCTAGCACAGATACGCAGTATTTT. It is translated as CTTSGGVPPSTDTQYF.

This clonotype was picked up a small number of times. This clone may be a read error of a much larger clone one base away. The genes are TRBV7-2 and TRBJ2-7; TRBD1 aligns across 9 bases. Trimming at V came to 5 bases and at J to 3 bases, leaving 5 bases not matched to a gene. Germline V gene sequence: CDR1 SGHTA, CDR2 FQGNSA. The CDR3 sequence is 14 residues long. The DNA for the CDR3 is TGTGCCAGCAGCGCCGGGACAGGGTACTACGAGCAGTACTTC. Residues: CASSAGTGYYEQYF.

The genes are TRBV6-1 and TRBJ1-1; possible D gene TRBD1, 6 bases. V was trimmed by 1 base and J by 4 bases, leaving 10 bases between them. The CDR3 has 14 residues. Germline lookup yields CDR1 MNHNS and CDR2 SASEGT. The CDR3 spells CASSEGTVRTEAFF. CDR3 DNA sequence: TGTGCCAGCAGTGAAGGGACAGTCCGCACTGAAGCTTTCTTT.

The gene calls are TRBV5-1 and TRBJ2-4; D is uncertain. The CDR3 is 17 residues long. Germline CDR1 and CDR2: SGHRS and YFSETQ. Trimming took 4 bases from V and 0 from J, leaving 17 bases between them. CDR3 in DNA: TGCGCCAGCAGCCTACAACCGCCTGGAGTAGCCAAAAACATTCAGTACTTC. Its translation: CASSLQPPGVAKNIQYF.

Ten or more counts support this clonotype. The rearrangement joins TRBV10-3 to TRBJ1-1, with 10 bases aligning to TRBD1. CDR1 and CDR2 from the germline V gene are ENHRY and SYGVKD. There are 17 residues in the CDR3. J gave up 4 bases and V 4 bases, and 12 bases lay outside the gene matches. The chain's CDR3 is CAISAGQGKSRSTEAFF. DNA of the CDR3: TGTGCCATCAGTGCGGGACAGGGGAAGAGTCGGAGCACTGAAGCTTTCTTT.

This chain joins TRBV2 and TRBJ1-1; D is possibly TRBD1 (5 bases). The V end was cut by 1 base, the J end by 0 bases, with 9 bases between. CDR1 SNHLY and CDR2 FYNNEI come from the germline V gene. This CDR3 contains 15 residues. CDR3 sequence: CASSEGWGLNTEAFF. The CDR3 nucleotides read TGTGCCAGCAGTGAAGGATGGGGGTTGAACACTGAAGCTTTCTTT.

As to this clonotype: With a much larger clone just one base away, this may be a read error. The CDR3 DNA follows: TGTGCCAACAGTGTCGTAACAGGGATCTATGGCTACACCTTC. It translates to CANSVVTGIYGYTF. J is TRBJ1-2 and V is TRBV2, with D possibly matching TRBD1 (6 bases). The CDR3 covers 14 residues. Per germline, CDR1 SNHLY and CDR2 FYNNEI.

This clonotype was seen a single time. A read error is possible here, since a much larger clone lies one base away. The V call is TRBV7-9, the J call TRBJ2-3; no clear D gene. This CDR3 is 13 amino acids long. Germline V CDR1 and CDR2: SEHNR, FQNEAQ (reference sequence). The CDR3, as DNA: TGTGCCAGCAGCTATCCCCTTACAGATATGCAGTATTTT. This gives the protein CASSYPLTDMQYF.